The 5 T cell receptor beta chains listed next were all sequenced from one sample in a study of OX40 agonist ivuxolimab in advanced cancers. Method: immunoSEQ multiplex PCR; TCRdb's copy keeps in-frame clones and lacks some. The table has roughly 13,000 clones, around nine tenths seen once. Here the sequenced sample was CD4+ or CD8+ T cells sorted from blood, taken in a trial of the OX40 agonist ivuxolimab. These receptors all stem from an adult with an advanced solid tumor such as melanoma, head and neck, liver or kidney cancer.

The V gene is TRBV6-1, the J gene TRBJ2-7; D gene uncertain. The CDR3 spans 15 residues. V dropped 3 bases and J dropped 3 bases, with 15 bases sitting between them. Per the germline V gene, CDR1 is MNHNS and CDR2 is SASEGT. The chain's CDR3 is CASSDAPGPRYEQYF. The CDR3 nucleotides read TGTGCCAGCAGTGATGCCCCAGGTCCCCGCTACGAGCAGTACTTC.

The chain recombines TRBV7-9 with TRBJ1-2; 11 nucleotides line up with TRBD1. There are 17 residues in the CDR3. Germline-derived CDR1 and CDR2 are SEHNR and FQNEAQ (reference sequence). V dropped 5 bases and J dropped 3; count of bases not matched to a gene: 11. The CDR3 DNA sequence: TGTGCCAGCAGCGTGACAATCGGACAGGGGGCAGACTATGGCTACACCTTC. Its protein is CASSVTIGQGADYGYTF.

The rearrangement joins TRBV19 to TRBJ2-2, with TRBD1 matching 7 bases. With V trimmed by 6 bases and J by 4 bases, 5 bases remained unmatched. Germline assignment: CDR1 LNHDA and CDR2 SQIVND (reference sequence). This CDR3 has 14 amino acids. The CDR3 coding sequence is TGTGCCAGTAGCGGGACAGCGACCACCGGGGAGCTGTTTTTT. Amino acid sequence: CASSGTATTGELFF.

This chain connects TRBV25-1 to TRBJ2-7, with 9 bases lining up with TRBD1. CDR1 is MGHDK, CDR2 SYGVNS, per germline. J was trimmed by 5 bases and V by 2 bases; bases with no gene match: 7. The CDR3 consists of 15 residues. CDR3 nucleotides: TGTGCCAGCAGTGAACCCGGGACAGGGAGACACGAGCAGTACTTC. This translates into CASSEPGTGRHEQYF.

The genes are TRBV5-8 and TRBJ2-7, with D unresolved. This CDR3 is built from 12 residues. Germline V CDR1 and CDR2: SGHTS, YDEGEE. Trimming cost V 1 base and J 3 bases, with 5 bases left between them. The chain's CDR3 is CASSLRSYEQYF. The CDR3 DNA reads as TGTGCCAGCAGCTTGCGCAGCTACGAGCAGTACTTC.